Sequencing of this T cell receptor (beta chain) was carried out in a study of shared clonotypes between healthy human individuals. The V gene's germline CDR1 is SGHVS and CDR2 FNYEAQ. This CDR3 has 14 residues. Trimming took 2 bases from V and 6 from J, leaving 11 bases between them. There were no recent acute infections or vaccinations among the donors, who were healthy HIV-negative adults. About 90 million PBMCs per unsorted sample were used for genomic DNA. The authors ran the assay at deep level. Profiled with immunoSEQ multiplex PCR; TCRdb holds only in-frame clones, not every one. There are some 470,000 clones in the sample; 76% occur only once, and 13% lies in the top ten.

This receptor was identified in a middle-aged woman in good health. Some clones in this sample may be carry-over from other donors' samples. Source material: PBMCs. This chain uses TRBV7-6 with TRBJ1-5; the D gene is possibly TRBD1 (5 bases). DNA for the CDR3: TGTGCCAGCAGCTTAATGGGGGAAGGTCAGCCCCAGCATTTT. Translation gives CASSLMGEGQPQHF.